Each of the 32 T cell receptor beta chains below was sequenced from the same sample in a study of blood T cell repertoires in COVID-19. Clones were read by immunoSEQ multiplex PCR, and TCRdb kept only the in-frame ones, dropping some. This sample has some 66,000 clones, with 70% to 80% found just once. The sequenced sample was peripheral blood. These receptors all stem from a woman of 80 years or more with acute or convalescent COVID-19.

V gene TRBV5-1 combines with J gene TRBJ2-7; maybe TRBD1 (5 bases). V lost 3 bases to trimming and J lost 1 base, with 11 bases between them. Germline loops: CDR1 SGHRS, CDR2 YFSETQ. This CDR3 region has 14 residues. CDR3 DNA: TGCGCCAGCAGCTCAGAAGGGGTATCCTACGAGCAGTACTTC. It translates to CASSSEGVSYEQYF.

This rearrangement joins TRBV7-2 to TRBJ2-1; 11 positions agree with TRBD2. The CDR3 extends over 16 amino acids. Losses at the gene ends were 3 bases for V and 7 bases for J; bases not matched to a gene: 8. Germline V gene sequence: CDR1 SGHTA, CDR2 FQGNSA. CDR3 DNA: TGTGCCAGCAGCTTGGATACTAGCGGGAGTAGGAATGAGCAGTTCTTC. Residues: CASSLDTSGSRNEQFF.

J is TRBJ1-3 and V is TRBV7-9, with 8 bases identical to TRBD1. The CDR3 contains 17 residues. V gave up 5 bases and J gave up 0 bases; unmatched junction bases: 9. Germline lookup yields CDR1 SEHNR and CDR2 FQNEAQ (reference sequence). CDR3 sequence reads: CASSPAGGLGSGNTIYF. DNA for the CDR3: TGTGCCAGCAGCCCCGCAGGGGGCCTTGGCTCTGGAAACACCATATATTTT.

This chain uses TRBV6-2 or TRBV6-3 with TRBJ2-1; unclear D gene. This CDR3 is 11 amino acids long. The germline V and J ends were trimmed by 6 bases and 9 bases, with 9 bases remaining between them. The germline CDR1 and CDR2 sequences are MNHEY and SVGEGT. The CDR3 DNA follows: TGTGCCAGCAGCCCCTCCCTTGAGCAGTTCTTC. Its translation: CASSPSLEQFF.

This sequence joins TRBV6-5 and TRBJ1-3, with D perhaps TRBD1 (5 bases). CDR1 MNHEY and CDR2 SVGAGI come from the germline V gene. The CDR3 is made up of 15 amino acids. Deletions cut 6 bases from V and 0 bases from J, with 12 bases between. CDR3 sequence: CASRVGLLSGNTIYF. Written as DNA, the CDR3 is TGTGCCAGCAGAGTGGGACTGCTCTCTGGAAACACCATATATTTT.

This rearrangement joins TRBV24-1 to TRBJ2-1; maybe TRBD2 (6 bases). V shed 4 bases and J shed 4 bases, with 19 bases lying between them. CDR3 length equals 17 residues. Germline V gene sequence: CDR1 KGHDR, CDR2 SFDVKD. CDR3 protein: CATSDPIGAGSYNEQFF. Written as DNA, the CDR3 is TGTGCCACCAGTGACCCCATTGGGGCGGGAAGTTACAATGAGCAGTTCTTC.

The DNA for the CDR3 is TGTGCCAGTAGTAATCGGGCGGGAGACTCTGGAAACACCATATATTTT. Its protein is CASSNRAGDSGNTIYF. The chain couples TRBV19 to TRBJ1-3; D gene unclear. Per germline, CDR1 LNHDA and CDR2 SQIVND (reference sequence). This CDR3 spans 16 amino acids. V was pared by 4 bases and J by 0 bases, with 13 bases between.

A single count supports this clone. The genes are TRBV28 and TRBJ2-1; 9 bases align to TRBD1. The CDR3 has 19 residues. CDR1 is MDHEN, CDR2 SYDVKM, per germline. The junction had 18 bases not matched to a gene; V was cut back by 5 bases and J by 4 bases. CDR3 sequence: CASSTTGGLEQAVYNEQFF. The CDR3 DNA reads TGTGCCAGCAGTACTACAGGGGGCTTGGAACAGGCGGTTTACAATGAGCAGTTCTTC.

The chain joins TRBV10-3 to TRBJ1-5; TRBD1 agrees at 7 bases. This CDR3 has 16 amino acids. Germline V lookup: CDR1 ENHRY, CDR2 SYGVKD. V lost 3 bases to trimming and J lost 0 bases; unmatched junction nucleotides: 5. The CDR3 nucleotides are TGTGCCATCAGTGACGGCAGGGGGAATAGCAATCAGCCCCAGCATTTT. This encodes CAISDGRGNSNQPQHF.

The CDR3 bases are TGTGCCAGCGCTACAGGCTATAATTCACCCCTCCACTTT. Translation: CASATGYNSPLHF. The chain combines TRBV6-5 with TRBJ1-6; possible D gene TRBD1, 5 bases. The CDR3 spans 13 residues. In germline, CDR1 is MNHEY, CDR2 SVGAGI. V gave up 8 bases and J gave up 3 bases, with 8 bases separating them.

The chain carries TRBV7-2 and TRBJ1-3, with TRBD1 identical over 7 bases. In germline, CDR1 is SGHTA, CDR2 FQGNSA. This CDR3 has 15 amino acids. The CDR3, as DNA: TGTGCTACCAGGGGGATTCAAGGCTCTGGAAACACCATATATTTT. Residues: CATRGIQGSGNTIYF.

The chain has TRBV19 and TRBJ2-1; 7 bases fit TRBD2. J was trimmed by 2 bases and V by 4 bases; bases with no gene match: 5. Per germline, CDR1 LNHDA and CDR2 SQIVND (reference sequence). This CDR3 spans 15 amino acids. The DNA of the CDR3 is TGTGCCAGTAGTAACCGCGGACTAGCCTACAATGAGCAGTTCTTC. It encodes CASSNRGLAYNEQFF.

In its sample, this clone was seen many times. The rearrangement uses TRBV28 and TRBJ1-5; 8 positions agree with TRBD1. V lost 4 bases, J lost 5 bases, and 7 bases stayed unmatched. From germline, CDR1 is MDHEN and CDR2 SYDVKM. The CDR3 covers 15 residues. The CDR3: CASSSSGTGYQPQHF. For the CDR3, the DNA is TGTGCCAGCAGTTCATCCGGGACAGGCTATCAGCCCCAGCATTTT.

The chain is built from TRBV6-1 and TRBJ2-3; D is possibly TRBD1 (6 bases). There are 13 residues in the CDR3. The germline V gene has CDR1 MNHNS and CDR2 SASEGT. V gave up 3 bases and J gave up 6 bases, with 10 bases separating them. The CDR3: CASSEGAPDTQYF. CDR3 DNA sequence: TGTGCCAGCAGTGAGGGGGCGCCTGATACGCAGTATTTT.

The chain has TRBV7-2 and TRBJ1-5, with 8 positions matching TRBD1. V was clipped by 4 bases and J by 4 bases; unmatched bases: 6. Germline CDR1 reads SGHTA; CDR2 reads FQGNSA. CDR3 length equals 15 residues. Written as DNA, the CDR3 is TGTGCCAGCAGCTCATGGAACAGGGGGAATCAGCCCCAGCATTTT. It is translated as CASSSWNRGNQPQHF.

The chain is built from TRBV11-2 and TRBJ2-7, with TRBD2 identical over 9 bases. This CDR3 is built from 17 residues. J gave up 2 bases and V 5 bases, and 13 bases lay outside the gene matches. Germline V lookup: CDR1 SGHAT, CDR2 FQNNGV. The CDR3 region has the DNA TGTGCCAGCAGCCGGGAGCGGGGGGACTCACGGCCCTACGAGCAGTACTTC. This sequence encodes CASSRERGDSRPYEQYF. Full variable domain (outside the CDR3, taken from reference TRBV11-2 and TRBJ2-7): EAGVAQSPRYKIIEKRQSVAFWCNPISGHATLYWYQQILGQGPKLLIQFQNNGVVDDSQLPKDRFSAERLKGVDSTLKIQPAKLEDSAVYLCASSRERGDSRPYEQYFGPGTRLTVT.

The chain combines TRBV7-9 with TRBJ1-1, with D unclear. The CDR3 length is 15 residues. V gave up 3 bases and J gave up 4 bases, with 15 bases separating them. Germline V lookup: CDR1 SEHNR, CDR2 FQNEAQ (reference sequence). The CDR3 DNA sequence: TGTGCCAGCAGCTTGCCCCGGTCCGAAAGCACTGAAGCTTTCTTT. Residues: CASSLPRSESTEAFF.

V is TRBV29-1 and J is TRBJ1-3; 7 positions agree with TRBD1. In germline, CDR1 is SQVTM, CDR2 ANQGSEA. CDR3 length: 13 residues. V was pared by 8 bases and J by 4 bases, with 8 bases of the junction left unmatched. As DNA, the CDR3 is TGCAGCACTATACGACAGGGCGGAAACACCATATATTTT. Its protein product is CSTIRQGGNTIYF.

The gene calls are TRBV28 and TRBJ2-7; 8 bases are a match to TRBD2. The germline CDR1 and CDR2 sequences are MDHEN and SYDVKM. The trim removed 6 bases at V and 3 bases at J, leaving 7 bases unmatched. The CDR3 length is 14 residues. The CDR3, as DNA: TGTGCCAGCAGACGGGGGGGGCTAGTCTACGAGCAGTACTTC. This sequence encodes CASRRGGLVYEQYF.

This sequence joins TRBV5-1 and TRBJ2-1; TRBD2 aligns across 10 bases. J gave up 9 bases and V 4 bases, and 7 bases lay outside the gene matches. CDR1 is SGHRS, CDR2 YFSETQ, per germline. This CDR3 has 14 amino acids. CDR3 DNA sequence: TGCGCCAGCAGCGTCCTAGCGGGAGCCATTGAGCAGTTCTTC. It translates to CASSVLAGAIEQFF. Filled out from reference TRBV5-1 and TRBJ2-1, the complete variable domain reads KAGVTQTPRYLIKTRGQQVTLSCSPISGHRSVSWYQQTPGQGLQFLFEYFSETQRNKGNFPGRFSGRQFSNSRSEMNVSTLELGDSALYLCASSVLAGAIEQFFGPGTRLTVL.

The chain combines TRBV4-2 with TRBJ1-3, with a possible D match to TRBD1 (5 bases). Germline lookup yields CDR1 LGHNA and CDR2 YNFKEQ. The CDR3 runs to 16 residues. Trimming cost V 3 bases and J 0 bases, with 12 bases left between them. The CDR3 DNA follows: TGTGCCAGCAGCCAGACAGCCTGGAGCTCTGGAAACACCATATATTTT. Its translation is CASSQTAWSSGNTIYF.

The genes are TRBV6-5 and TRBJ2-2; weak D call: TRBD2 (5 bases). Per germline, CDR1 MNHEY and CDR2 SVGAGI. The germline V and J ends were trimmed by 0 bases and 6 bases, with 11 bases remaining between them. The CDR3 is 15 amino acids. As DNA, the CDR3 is TGTGCCAGCAGTTACTCCTACGGACTCCCCGGGGAGCTGTTTTTT. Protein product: CASSYSYGLPGELFF.

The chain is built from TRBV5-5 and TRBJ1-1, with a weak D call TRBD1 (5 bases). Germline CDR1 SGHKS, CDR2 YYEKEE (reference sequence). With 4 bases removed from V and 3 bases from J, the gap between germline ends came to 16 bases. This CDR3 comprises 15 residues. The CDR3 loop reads CASSLLFGGYTEAFF. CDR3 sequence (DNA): TGTGCCAGCAGCCTCCTTTTCGGGGGGTACACTGAAGCTTTCTTT.

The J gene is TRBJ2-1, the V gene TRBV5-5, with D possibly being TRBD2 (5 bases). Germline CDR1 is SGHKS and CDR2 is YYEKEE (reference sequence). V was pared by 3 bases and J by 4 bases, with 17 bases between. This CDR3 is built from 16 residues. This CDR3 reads CASSYEGAFSYNEQFF. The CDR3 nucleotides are TGTGCCAGCAGCTACGAGGGTGCGTTTTCTTACAATGAGCAGTTCTTC.

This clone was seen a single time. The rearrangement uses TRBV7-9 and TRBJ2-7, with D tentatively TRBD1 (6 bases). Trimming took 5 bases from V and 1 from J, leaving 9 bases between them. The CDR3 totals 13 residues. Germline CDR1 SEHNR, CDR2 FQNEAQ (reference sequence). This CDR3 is CASSRGGSYEQYF. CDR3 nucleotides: TGTGCCAGCAGCAGAGGGGGTTCCTACGAGCAGTACTTC.

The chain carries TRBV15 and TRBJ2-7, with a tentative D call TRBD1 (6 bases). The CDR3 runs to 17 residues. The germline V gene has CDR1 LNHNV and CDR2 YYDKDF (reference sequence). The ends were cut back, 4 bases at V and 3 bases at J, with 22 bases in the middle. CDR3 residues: CATSTRSDSGMIYEQYF. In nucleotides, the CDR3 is TGTGCCACCAGCACACGATCGGACAGCGGAATGATCTACGAGCAGTACTTC.

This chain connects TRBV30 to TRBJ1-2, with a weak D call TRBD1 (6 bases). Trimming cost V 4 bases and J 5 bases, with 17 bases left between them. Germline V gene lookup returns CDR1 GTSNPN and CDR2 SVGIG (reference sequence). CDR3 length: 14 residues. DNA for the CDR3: TGTGCCTGGACCAACTGGGGGGGCGGATATGGCTACACCTTC. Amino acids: CAWTNWGGGYGYTF.

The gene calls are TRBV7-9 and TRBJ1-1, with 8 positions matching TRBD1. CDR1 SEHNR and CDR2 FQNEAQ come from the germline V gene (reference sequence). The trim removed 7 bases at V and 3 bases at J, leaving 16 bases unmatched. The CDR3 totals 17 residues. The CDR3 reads CASNNLGQGKGDTEAFF. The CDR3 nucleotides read TGTGCCAGCAACAACCTAGGACAGGGTAAAGGGGACACTGAAGCTTTCTTT. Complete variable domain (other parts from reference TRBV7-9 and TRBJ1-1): DTGVSQNPRHKITKRGQNVTFRCDPISEHNRLYWYRQTLGQGPEFLTYFQNEAQLEKSRLLSDRFSAERPKGSFSTLEIQRTEQGDSAMYLCASNNLGQGKGDTEAFFGQGTRLTVV.

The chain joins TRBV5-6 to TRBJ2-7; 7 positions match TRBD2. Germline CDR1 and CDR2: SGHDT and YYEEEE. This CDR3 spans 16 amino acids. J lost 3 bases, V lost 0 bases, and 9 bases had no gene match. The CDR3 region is CASSLVGRELHYEQYF. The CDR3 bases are TGTGCCAGCAGCTTGGTCGGGCGGGAGTTACACTACGAGCAGTACTTC.

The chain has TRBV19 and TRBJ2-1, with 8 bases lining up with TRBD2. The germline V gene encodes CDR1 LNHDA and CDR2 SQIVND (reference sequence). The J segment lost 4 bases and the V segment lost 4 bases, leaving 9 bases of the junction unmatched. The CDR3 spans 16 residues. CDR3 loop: CASSTQLAEPYNEQFF. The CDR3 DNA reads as TGTGCCAGTAGTACGCAACTAGCGGAGCCATACAATGAGCAGTTCTTC.

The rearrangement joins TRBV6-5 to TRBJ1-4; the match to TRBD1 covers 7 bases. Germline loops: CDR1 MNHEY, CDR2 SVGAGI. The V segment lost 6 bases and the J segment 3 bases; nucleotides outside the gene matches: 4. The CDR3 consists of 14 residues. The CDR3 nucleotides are TGTGCCAGCAGCCGACAGGGCGCTAATGAAAAACTGTTTTTT. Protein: CASSRQGANEKLFF.

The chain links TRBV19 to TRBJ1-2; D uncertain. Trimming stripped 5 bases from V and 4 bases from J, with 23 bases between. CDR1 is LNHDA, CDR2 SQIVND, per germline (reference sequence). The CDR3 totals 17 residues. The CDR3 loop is CASSPVKTRFGSYGYTF. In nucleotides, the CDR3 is TGTGCCAGTAGTCCCGTTAAGACTCGATTCGGGTCCTATGGCTACACCTTC. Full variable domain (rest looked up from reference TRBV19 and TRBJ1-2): DGGITQSPKYLFRKEGQNVTLSCEQNLNHDAMYWYRQDPGQGLRLIYYSQIVNDFQKGDIAEGYSVSREKKESFPLTVTSAQKNPTAFYLCASSPVKTRFGSYGYTFGSGTRLTVV.